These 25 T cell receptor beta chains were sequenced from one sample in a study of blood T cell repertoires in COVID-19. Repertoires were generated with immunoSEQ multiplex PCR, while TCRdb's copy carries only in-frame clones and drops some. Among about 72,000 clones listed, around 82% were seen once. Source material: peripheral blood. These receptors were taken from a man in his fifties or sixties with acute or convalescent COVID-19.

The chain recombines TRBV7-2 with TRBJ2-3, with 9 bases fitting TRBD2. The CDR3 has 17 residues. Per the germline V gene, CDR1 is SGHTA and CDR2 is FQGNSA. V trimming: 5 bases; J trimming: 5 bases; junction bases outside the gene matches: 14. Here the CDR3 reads CASSKGTAGGLGDTQYF. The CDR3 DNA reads TGTGCCAGCAGCAAGGGCACGGCGGGGGGGCTGGGAGATACGCAGTATTTT.

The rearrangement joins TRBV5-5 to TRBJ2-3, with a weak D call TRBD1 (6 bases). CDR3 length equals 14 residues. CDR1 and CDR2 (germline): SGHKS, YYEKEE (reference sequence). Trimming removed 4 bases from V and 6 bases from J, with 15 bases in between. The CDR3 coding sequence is TGTGCCAGCAGCCAACAGGGACCCCCCGATACGCAGTATTTT. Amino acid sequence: CASSQQGPPDTQYF.

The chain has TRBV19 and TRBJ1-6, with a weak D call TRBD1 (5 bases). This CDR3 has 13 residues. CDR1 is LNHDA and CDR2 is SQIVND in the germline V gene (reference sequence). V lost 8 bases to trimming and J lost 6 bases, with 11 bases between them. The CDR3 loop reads CASSGIPNSPLHF. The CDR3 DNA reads TGTGCCAGTTCAGGGATCCCTAATTCACCCCTCCACTTT.

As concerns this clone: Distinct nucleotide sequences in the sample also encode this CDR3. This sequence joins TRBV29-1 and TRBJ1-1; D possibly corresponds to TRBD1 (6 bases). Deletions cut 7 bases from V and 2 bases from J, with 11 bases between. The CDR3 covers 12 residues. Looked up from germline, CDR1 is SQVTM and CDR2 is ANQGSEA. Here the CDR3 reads CSGGQYNTEAFF. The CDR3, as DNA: TGCAGCGGAGGACAGTACAACACTGAAGCTTTCTTT.

The CDR3 loop reads CASRGLLNTEAFF. CDR3 coding DNA: TGTGCCAGCAGAGGACTATTGAACACTGAAGCTTTCTTT. V usage is TRBV6-5 and J usage is TRBJ1-1, with D unresolved. There are 13 residues in the CDR3. Trimming left V 6 bases short and J 0 bases short, with 8 bases between. Germline CDR1 and CDR2: MNHEY and SVGAGI.

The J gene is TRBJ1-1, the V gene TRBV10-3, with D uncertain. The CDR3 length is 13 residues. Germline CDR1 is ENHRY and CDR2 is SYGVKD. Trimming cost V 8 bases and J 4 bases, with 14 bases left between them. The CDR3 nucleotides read TGTGCCATCGGACGAGGAGGTGGCACTGAAGCTTTCTTT. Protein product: CAIGRGGGTEAFF.

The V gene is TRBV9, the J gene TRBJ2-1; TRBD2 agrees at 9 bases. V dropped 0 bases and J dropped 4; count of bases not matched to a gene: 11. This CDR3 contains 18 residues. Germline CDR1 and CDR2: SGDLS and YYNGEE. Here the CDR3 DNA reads TGTGCCAGCAGCGTAGCTGGGGCTAGCGGGGTAGGGTACAATGAGCAGTTCTTC. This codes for CASSVAGASGVGYNEQFF.

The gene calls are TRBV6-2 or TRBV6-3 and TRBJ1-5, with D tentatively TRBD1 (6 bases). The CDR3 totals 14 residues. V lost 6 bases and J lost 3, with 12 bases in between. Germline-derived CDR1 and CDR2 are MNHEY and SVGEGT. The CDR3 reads CASSPTGSNQPQHF. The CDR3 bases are TGTGCCAGCAGCCCCACAGGGTCCAATCAGCCCCAGCATTTT.

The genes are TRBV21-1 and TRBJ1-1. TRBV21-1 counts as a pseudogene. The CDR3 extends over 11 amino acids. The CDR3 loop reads CASSLESEAFF. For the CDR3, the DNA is TGTGCCAGCAGCCTGGAGTCTGAAGCTTTCTTT.

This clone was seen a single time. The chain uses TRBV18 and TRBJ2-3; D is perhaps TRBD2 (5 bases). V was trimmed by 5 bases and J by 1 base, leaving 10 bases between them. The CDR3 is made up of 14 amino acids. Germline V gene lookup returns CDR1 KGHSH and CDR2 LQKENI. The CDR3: CASSKDLRTDTQYF. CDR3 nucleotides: TGTGCCAGCTCAAAGGACTTACGCACAGATACGCAGTATTTT.

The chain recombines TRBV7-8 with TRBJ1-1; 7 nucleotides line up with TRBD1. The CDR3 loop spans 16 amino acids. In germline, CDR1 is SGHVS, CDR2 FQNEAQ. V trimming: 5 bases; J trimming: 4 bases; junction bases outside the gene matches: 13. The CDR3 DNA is TGTGCCAGCAGCAACCGGGACAGACGTGGGGGCACTGAAGCTTTCTTT. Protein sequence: CASSNRDRRGGTEAFF.

The CDR3 DNA reads as TGTGCCAGCAGCTCAGGGGGCAAATCACCCCTCCACTTT. Translation gives CASSSGGKSPLHF. The V and J genes are TRBV7-2 and TRBJ1-6; 8 positions match TRBD1. Looked up from germline, CDR1 is SGHTA and CDR2 is FQGNSA. The CDR3 covers 13 residues. J gave up 10 bases and V 4 bases, and 3 bases lay outside the gene matches.

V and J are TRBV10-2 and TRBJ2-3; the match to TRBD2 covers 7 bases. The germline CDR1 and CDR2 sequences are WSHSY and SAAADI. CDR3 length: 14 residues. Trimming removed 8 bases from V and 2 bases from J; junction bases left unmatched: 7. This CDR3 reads CASPPSGVTDTQYF. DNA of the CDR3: TGCGCCAGCCCCCCCAGCGGGGTCACAGATACGCAGTATTTT.

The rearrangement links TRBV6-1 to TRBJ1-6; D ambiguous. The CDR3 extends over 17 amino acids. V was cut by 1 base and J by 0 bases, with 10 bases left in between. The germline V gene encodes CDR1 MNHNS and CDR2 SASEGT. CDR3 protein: CASSEEVLSSYNSPLHF. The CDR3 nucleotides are TGTGCCAGCAGTGAAGAAGTTCTAAGCTCCTATAATTCACCCCTCCACTTT.

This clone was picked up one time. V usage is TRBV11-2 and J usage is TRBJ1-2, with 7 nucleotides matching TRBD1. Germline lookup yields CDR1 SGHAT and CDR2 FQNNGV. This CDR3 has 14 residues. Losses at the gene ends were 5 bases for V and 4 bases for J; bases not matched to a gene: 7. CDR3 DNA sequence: TGTGCCAGCAGCGGTTACAGGGGACGCTATGGCTACACCTTC. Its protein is CASSGYRGRYGYTF.

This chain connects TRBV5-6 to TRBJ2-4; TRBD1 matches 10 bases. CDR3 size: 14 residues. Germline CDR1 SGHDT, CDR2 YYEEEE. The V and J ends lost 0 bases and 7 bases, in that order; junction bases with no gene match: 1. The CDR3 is CASSLGTGGNIQYF. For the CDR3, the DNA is TGTGCCAGCAGCTTGGGGACAGGGGGGAACATTCAGTACTTC.

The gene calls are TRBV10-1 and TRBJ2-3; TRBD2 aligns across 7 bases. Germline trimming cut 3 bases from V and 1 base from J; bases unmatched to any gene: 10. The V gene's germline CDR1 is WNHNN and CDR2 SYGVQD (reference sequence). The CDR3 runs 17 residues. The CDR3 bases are TGCGCCAGCAGTGATACCAAGGACCTAGCGGGCACAGATACGCAGTATTTT. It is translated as CASSDTKDLAGTDTQYF.

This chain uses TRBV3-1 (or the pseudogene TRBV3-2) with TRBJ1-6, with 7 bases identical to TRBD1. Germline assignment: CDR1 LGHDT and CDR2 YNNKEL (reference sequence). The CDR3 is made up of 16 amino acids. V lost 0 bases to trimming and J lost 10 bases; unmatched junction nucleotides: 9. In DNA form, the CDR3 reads TGTGCCAGCAGCCAAGAACCACAGGGGATGAAGTCACCCCTCCACTTT. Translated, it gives CASSQEPQGMKSPLHF.

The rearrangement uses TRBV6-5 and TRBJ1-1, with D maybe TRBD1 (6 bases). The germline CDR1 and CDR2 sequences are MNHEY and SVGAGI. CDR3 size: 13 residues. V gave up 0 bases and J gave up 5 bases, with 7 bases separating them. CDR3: CASSYSQGTEAFF. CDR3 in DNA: TGTGCCAGCAGTTACTCCCAGGGGACTGAAGCTTTCTTT.

CDR3 coding DNA: TGTGCCAGCAGCTTAGGGAGTGGTTCCTCCTACAATGAGCAGTTCTTC. It translates to CASSLGSGSSYNEQFF. This rearrangement joins TRBV7-9 to TRBJ2-1; D remains unclear. CDR3 length: 16 residues. V was pared by 1 base and J by 0 bases, with 10 bases between. The germline V gene encodes CDR1 SEHNR and CDR2 FQNEAQ (reference sequence).

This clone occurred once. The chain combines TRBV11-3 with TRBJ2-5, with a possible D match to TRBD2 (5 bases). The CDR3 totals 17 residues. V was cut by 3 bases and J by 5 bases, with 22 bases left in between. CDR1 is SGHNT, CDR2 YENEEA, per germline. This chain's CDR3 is CASSFGLGSGLGETQYF. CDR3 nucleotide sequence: TGTGCCAGCAGCTTTGGGCTTGGGAGCGGCCTGGGGGAGACCCAGTACTTC. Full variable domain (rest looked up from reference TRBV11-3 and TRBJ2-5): EAGVVQSPRYKIIEKKQPVAFWCNPISGHNTLYWYLQNLGQGPELLIRYENEEAVDDSQLPKDRFSAERLKGVDSTLKIQPAELGDSAVYLCASSFGLGSGLGETQYFGPGTRLLVL.

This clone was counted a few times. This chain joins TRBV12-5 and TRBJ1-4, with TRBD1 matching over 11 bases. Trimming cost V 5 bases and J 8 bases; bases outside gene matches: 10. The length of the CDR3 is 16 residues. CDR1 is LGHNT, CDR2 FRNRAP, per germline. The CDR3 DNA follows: TGTGCTAGTGGTATCGCGGGACAGGGGGTACAAGAAAAACTGTTTTTT. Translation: CASGIAGQGVQEKLFF.

The CDR3 is CASSASSPDTQYF. In DNA, the CDR3 is TGTGCCAGCAGTGCATCTAGCCCAGATACGCAGTATTTT. This rearrangement joins TRBV27 to TRBJ2-3; tentatively, D is TRBD2 (5 bases). The germline CDR1 and CDR2 sequences are MNHEY and SMNVEV (reference sequence). This CDR3 is built from 13 residues. Trimming took 5 bases from V and 4 from J, leaving 10 bases between them.

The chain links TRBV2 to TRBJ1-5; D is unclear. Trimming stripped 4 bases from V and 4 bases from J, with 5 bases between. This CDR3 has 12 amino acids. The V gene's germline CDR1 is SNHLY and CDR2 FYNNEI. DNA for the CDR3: TGTGCCAGCAGTGGTACTAATCAGCCCCAGCATTTT. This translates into CASSGTNQPQHF.

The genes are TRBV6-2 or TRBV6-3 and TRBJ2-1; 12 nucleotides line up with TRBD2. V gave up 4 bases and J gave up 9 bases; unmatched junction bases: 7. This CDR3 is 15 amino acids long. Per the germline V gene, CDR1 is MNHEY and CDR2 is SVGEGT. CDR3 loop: CASSSTSGGPSEQFF. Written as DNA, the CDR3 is TGTGCCAGCAGTTCCACTAGCGGGGGGCCTAGTGAGCAGTTCTTC.